The T cell receptor (beta chain) described here comes from a study of cytomegalovirus exposure and HLA in healthy donors. The wider study: Approximately 81% of 398 genotyped donors fell in the Caucasian-associated ancestry cluster.

PCR primers comprised 60 Vbeta and 13 Jbeta primers. Here immunoSEQ multiplex PCR was the method, and the copy in TCRdb shows in-frame clones only, minus some. The data show about 56,000 clones, about four fifths seen once. Overall study findings and caveats: The study listed some 160 cytomegalovirus-associated TCR beta chains.

Germline CDR1 and CDR2: SGHVS and FNYEAQ. V trimming: 0 bases; J trimming: 6 bases; junction bases outside the gene matches: 11. This CDR3 comprises 17 residues. As for this clone: What it recognizes is unknown.

The sequenced sample was PBMCs. This clonotype was sampled from a man in his forties in good health and CMV-seronegative. The J gene is TRBJ2-3, the V gene TRBV7-6; 8 bases are a match to TRBD2. DNA of the CDR3: TGTGCCAGCAGCTTAGCGGGGGTAGCGGGGATAACGGATACGCAGTATTTT. This sequence encodes CASSLAGVAGITDTQYF.